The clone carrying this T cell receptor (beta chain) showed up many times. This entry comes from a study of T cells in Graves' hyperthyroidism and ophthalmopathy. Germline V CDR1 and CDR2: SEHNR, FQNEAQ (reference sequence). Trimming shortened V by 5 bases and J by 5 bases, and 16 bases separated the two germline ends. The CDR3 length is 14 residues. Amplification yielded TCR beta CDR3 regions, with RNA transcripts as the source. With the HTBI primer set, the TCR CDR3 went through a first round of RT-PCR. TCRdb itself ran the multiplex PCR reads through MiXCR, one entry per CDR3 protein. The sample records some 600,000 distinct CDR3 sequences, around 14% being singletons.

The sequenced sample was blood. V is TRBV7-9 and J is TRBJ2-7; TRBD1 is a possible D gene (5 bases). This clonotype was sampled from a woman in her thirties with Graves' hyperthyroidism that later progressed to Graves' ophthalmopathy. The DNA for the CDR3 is TGTGCCAGCAGCCAAAGGGGCACCGCGGACGAGCAGTACTTC. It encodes CASSQRGTADEQYF.